The rows below give T cell receptor beta chains drawn from one sample of a study of CD8+ T cells in alopecia areata. Clones were sequenced by immunoSEQ multiplex PCR, and TCRdb holds only the in-frame ones, with some missing. The table has approximately 180,000 clones, roughly 60% seen once; the top ten hold more than 1.5%. Here the sequenced sample was CD4+ T cells sorted from blood, taken at week 0. Receptors were obtained from a human donor with alopecia areata. Both conserved end residues are part of each CDR3. A D gene is named only where the DNA matches it firmly. A clone size is listed for some rows: how often the clone was seen (once, few, many), or a class if it is expanded.

>TRBJ2-5|.|11|few|TRBV10-3
CAISEGETQYF
TGTGCCATCAGTGAAGGGGAGACCCAGTACTTC
>TRBJ1-5|.|13|.|TRBV2
CASRPVGNQPQHF
TGTGCCAGCAGACCCGTTGGCAATCAGCCCCAGCATTTT
>TRBJ1-2|TRBD1|12|.|TRBV29-1
CSVEGQGAGYTF
TGCAGCGTTGAAGGACAGGGGGCTGGCTACACCTTC
>TRBJ2-7|.|10|few|TRBV11-2
CASGDYEQYF
TGTGCCAGCGGGGACTACGAGCAGTACTTC
>TRBJ1-2|.|13|.|TRBV9
CASSVDRYYDYTF
TGTGCCAGCAGCGTAGATAGATACTATGACTACACCTTC
>TRBJ1-2|.|11|few|TRBV20-1
CSAGRQSGYTF
TGCAGTGCTGGTAGACAGTCTGGCTACACCTTC
>TRBJ2-3|TRBD2|14|.|TRBV11-3
CASSPGLDTDTQYF
TGTGCCAGCAGCCCGGGACTAGACACAGATACGCAGTATTTT
>TRBJ2-4|TRBD1|15|.|TRBV7-8
CASSLAGGIKNIQYF
TGTGCCAGCAGCTTAGCAGGGGGCATTAAAAACATTCAGTACTTC
>TRBJ2-2|TRBD2|14|few|TRBV7-2
CASSLLAGSGELFF
TGTGCCAGCAGCTTACTAGCGGGGTCCGGGGAGCTGTTTTTT
>TRBJ1-5|.|13|few|TRBV5-6
CASSLRPDQPQHF
TGTGCCAGCAGCCTGAGGCCCGATCAGCCCCAGCATTTT
>TRBJ2-1|TRBD2|17|.|TRBV4-1
CASSQALSGGARDEQFF
TGCGCCAGCAGCCAAGCACTGAGCGGGGGGGCACGGGATGAGCAGTTCTTC
>TRBJ1-1|TRBD1|15|few|TRBV4-3
CASSHLQGANTEAFF
TGCGCCAGCAGCCACCTACAGGGGGCGAACACTGAAGCTTTCTTT
>TRBJ1-2|.|16|.|TRBV25-1
CATPLWAQGILRGYTF
TGTGCCACCCCCTTGTGGGCGCAGGGGATATTGCGTGGCTACACCTTC
>TRBJ2-7|.|11|few|TRBV20-1
CSARDLTGQYF
TGCAGTGCTAGAGACCTGACTGGGCAGTACTTC
>TRBJ1-1|.|13|.|TRBV29-1
CSGEGGMNTEAFF
TGCAGCGGAGAAGGAGGGATGAACACTGAAGCTTTCTTT
>TRBJ2-4|.|14|.|TRBV10-3
CAISESPGADIQYF
TGTGCCATCAGTGAGTCCCCGGGGGCCGACATTCAGTACTTC
>TRBJ2-1|.|19|.|TRBV11-2
CASSSPGWAGGSSYNEQFF
TGTGCCAGCAGCTCCCCTGGATGGGCAGGGGGGAGCTCCTACAATGAGCAGTTCTTC
>TRBJ1-1|TRBD1|13|.|TRBV29-1
CSAGQGRGTEAFF
TGCAGCGCCGGACAGGGGAGAGGCACTGAAGCTTTCTTT
>TRBJ2-5|.|15|few|TRBV9
CASSVAGGRGETQYF
TGTGCCAGCAGCGTAGCTGGGGGACGGGGAGAGACCCAGTACTTC
>TRBJ1-2|.|13|.|TRBV30
CAWALGGPYGYTF
TGTGCCTGGGCCTTGGGGGGACCCTATGGCTACACCTTC
>TRBJ2-3|TRBD2|14|.|TRBV29-1
CSVAESGGRDTQYF
TGCAGCGTGGCCGAAAGCGGGGGGAGGGATACGCAGTATTTT
>TRBJ1-1|.|15|once|TRBV30
CAWNLVGIENTEAFF
TGTGCCTGGAATTTAGTAGGGATCGAGAACACTGAAGCTTTCTTT
>TRBJ2-1|.|16|few|TRBV10-2
CASSETDHRGRLDPVF
TGCGCCAGCAGTGAGACGGATCATCGGGGGCGCCTAGACCCAGTCTTC
>TRBJ1-2|.|13|few|TRBV6-6
CASLEGVGYGYTF
TGTGCCAGCCTAGAAGGGGTCGGGTATGGCTACACCTTC
>TRBJ1-1|.|14|few|TRBV19
CASRLFGDISEAFF
TGTGCCAGTAGATTATTCGGTGATATCAGTGAAGCTTTCTTT
>TRBJ1-6|.|13|.|TRBV10-3
CAISETGNSPLHF
TGTGCCATCAGTGAAACAGGGAATTCACCCCTCCACTTT
>TRBJ2-3|.|13|.|TRBV5-6
CASSLPITDTQYF
TGTGCCAGCAGCTTACCTATCACAGATACGCAGTATTTT
>TRBJ1-2|.|12|.|TRBV30
CAWSISDYGYTF
TGTGCCTGGAGTATCTCAGACTATGGCTACACCTTC
>TRBJ1-1|.|10|few|TRBV7-2
CASSLKEAFF
TGTGCCAGCAGCTTGAAGGAAGCTTTCTTT
>TRBJ1-1|.|13|.|TRBV29-1
CSVVQTKNTEAFF
TGCAGCGTTGTCCAGACCAAGAACACTGAAGCTTTCTTT
>TRBJ2-3|.|13|.|TRBV2
CASSDRRTDTQYF
TGTGCCAGCAGTGATAGGCGCACAGATACGCAGTATTTT
>TRBJ1-6|.|15|.|TRBV2
CASSLFQGSNSPLHF
TGTGCCAGCAGTCTATTTCAGGGGTCTAATTCACCCCTCCACTTT
>TRBJ1-1|TRBD1|14|.|TRBV12-5
CASVRAGGNTEAFF
TGTGCTAGTGTAAGGGCAGGGGGAAACACTGAAGCTTTCTTT
>TRBJ1-1|.|13|.|TRBV29-1
CSVKRALTDEAFF
TGCAGCGTGAAAAGGGCTTTAACAGATGAAGCTTTCTTT
>TRBJ2-7|TRBD1|13|.|TRBV29-1
CSVTPGTAYEQYF
TGCAGCGTGACTCCCGGGACAGCGTACGAGCAGTACTTC
>TRBJ2-5|TRBD2|17|.|TRBV5-1
CASSLVSSGGLQETQYF
TGCGCCAGCAGCTTGGTAAGCAGCGGGGGCCTACAAGAGACCCAGTACTTC
>TRBJ1-1|.|12|.|TRBV29-1
CSVESELMGAFF
TGCAGCGTTGAATCGGAGTTAATGGGAGCTTTCTTT